One and the same sample provided the 24 T cell receptor beta chains below, sequenced in a study of blood T cell repertoires in COVID-19. Clones were sequenced by immunoSEQ multiplex PCR, and TCRdb holds only the in-frame ones, with some missing. The data show around 190,000 clones, with roughly 77% seen just once and around 7% held by the top ten. The specimen was peripheral blood. The source of these receptors is a man between 65 and 85 years old with active or convalescent COVID-19.

The V and J genes are TRBV5-1 and TRBJ1-2; maybe TRBD1 (6 bases). V shed 4 bases and J shed 4 bases, with 20 bases lying between them. Per germline, CDR1 SGHRS and CDR2 YFSETQ. The CDR3 totals 16 residues. CDR3 nucleotides: TGCGCCAGCAGCCTCATCGTCGGGGGAGGGGGCTATGGCTACACCTTC. This encodes CASSLIVGGGGYGYTF.

The rearrangement uses TRBV30 and TRBJ1-2; D not resolved. Germline assignment: CDR1 GTSNPN and CDR2 SVGIG (reference sequence). The CDR3 consists of 16 residues. The germline V and J ends were trimmed by 0 bases and 3 bases, with 17 bases remaining between them. CDR3 nucleotides: TGTGCCTGGAGTGTAGTTGGGCCCGGTTCCCACTATGGCTACACCTTC. Translation: CAWSVVGPGSHYGYTF.

There are many counts of this clone. The rearrangement links TRBV5-4 to TRBJ2-1; the match to TRBD1 covers 9 bases. The V gene's germline CDR1 is SGHNT and CDR2 YYREEE (reference sequence). There are 15 residues in the CDR3. The V and J ends lost 4 bases and 1 base, in that order; junction bases with no gene match: 3. CDR3 in DNA: TGTGCCAGCAGCCCCGGGACAGGGTCCTACAATGAGCAGTTCTTC. Translation: CASSPGTGSYNEQFF.

This clone has more than one count but fewer than ten. V is TRBV6-5 and J is TRBJ1-6; D call uncertain. In germline, CDR1 is MNHEY, CDR2 SVGAGI. V was pared by 8 bases and J by 0 bases, with 5 bases between. CDR3 size: 13 residues. CDR3 residues: CASRSSYNSPLHF. CDR3 coding DNA: TGTGCCAGCCGGAGCTCCTATAATTCACCCCTCCACTTT.

The V gene is TRBV5-4, the J gene TRBJ1-1, with 7 bases that match TRBD1. This CDR3 spans 15 amino acids. Germline V gives CDR1 SGHNT, CDR2 YYREEE (reference sequence). The V gene end was trimmed by 5 bases and the J gene end by 6 bases; junction bases not matched to a gene: 13. The DNA for the CDR3 is TGTGCCAGCAGTCCCGATACAAGACAGGGCCCTGAAGCTTTCTTT. Residues: CASSPDTRQGPEAFF.

V is TRBV6-2 or TRBV6-3 and J is TRBJ2-1; D might be TRBD2 (6 bases). The V and J ends lost 0 bases and 2 bases respectively, with 11 bases between them. The CDR3 contains 16 residues. In germline, CDR1 is MNHEY, CDR2 SVGEGT. The CDR3 reads CASSYSAGRPYNEQFF. The DNA for the CDR3 is TGTGCCAGCAGTTACTCCGCGGGGCGCCCCTACAATGAGCAGTTCTTC.

This chain connects TRBV10-3 to TRBJ1-4; weak D call: TRBD1 (6 bases). The CDR3 sequence is 13 residues long. V was trimmed by 6 bases and J by 8 bases, leaving 13 bases between them. Per germline, CDR1 ENHRY and CDR2 SYGVKD. The CDR3 reads CAIRPAGEEKLFF. CDR3 sequence (DNA): TGTGCCATCAGACCGGCAGGGGAGGAAAAACTGTTTTTT.

This clone was seen just once. This rearrangement joins TRBV3-1 (or the pseudogene TRBV3-2) to TRBJ2-6, with D unresolved. The germline CDR1 and CDR2 sequences are LGHDT and YNNKEL (reference sequence). The CDR3 contains 15 residues. The ends were cut back, 3 bases at V and 0 bases at J, with 6 bases in the middle. The chain's CDR3 is CASSHPFSGANVLTF. The CDR3, as DNA: TGTGCCAGCAGCCACCCATTCTCTGGGGCCAACGTCCTGACTTTC.

This sequence joins TRBV7-2 and TRBJ2-1; D gene ambiguous. Trimming cost V 1 base and J 9 bases, with 4 bases left between them. CDR1 is SGHTA and CDR2 is FQGNSA in the germline V gene. CDR3 size: 11 residues. CDR3 region: CASSLGGEQFF. CDR3 coding DNA: TGTGCCAGCAGCTTAGGCGGTGAGCAGTTCTTC.

The chain combines TRBV2 with TRBJ2-5, with 9 nucleotides matching TRBD2. The length of the CDR3 is 15 residues. The V gene end was trimmed by 9 bases and the J gene end by 4 bases; junction bases not matched to a gene: 12. Germline V gives CDR1 SNHLY, CDR2 FYNNEI. CDR3 loop: CASGEAGGHSETQYF. CDR3 DNA sequence: TGTGCCAGTGGAGAGGCGGGGGGGCATTCAGAGACCCAGTACTTC.

This chain uses TRBV7-2 with TRBJ2-1, with a tentative D call TRBD1 (6 bases). Germline CDR1 and CDR2: SGHTA and FQGNSA. CDR3 size: 16 residues. The V and J ends lost 1 base and 0 bases respectively, with 10 bases between them. The CDR3 DNA follows: TGTGCCAGCAGCTTAGGTGGGGGCCTCTCCTACAATGAGCAGTTCTTC. Its protein is CASSLGGGLSYNEQFF.

J is TRBJ2-4 and V is TRBV2; TRBD1 might be the D (7 bases). The CDR3 runs to 16 residues. CDR1 and CDR2 from the germline V gene are SNHLY and FYNNEI. Between the trimmed V and J ends, which lost 0 bases and 9 bases, there was a span of 18 bases. The CDR3 loop is CASSEANRAGGSIQYF. The CDR3 DNA reads as TGTGCCAGCAGTGAAGCAAATAGGGCAGGGGGGAGCATTCAGTACTTC.

The chain recombines TRBV4-2 with TRBJ1-3, with 11 bases lining up with TRBD1. CDR1 is LGHNA, CDR2 YNFKEQ, per germline. CDR3 length: 16 residues. Losses at the gene ends were 4 bases for V and 0 bases for J; bases not matched to a gene: 2. As DNA, the CDR3 is TGTGCCAGCAGCCGGGACAGGGGGAACTCTGGAAACACCATATATTTT. Protein product: CASSRDRGNSGNTIYF.

This chain uses TRBV3-1 (or the pseudogene TRBV3-2) with TRBJ2-2; 9 bases map to TRBD2. Germline V gives CDR1 LGHDT, CDR2 YNNKEL (reference sequence). This CDR3 spans 18 amino acids. V lost 0 bases to trimming and J lost 3 bases; unmatched junction nucleotides: 8. The CDR3 DNA is TGTGCCAGCAGCCAAGAAGGTTATGCTAGCGGGGACACCGGGGAGCTGTTTTTT. Its translation is CASSQEGYASGDTGELFF.

V usage is TRBV21-1 and J usage is TRBJ1-1; the DNA was not compared with TRBD1, the D call given in the table. TRBV21-1 represents a pseudogene. The CDR3 has 17 residues. The CDR3: CASSKAGLGQMNTEAFF. The CDR3 nucleotides are TGTGCCAGCAGCAAAGCTGGCCTAGGACAGATGAACACTGAAGCTTTCTTT.

This rearrangement joins TRBV6-5 to TRBJ2-7, with D possibly being TRBD1 (5 bases). The CDR3 covers 15 residues. V was pared by 0 bases and J by 0 bases, with 9 bases between. CDR1 MNHEY and CDR2 SVGAGI come from the germline V gene. DNA of the CDR3: TGTGCCAGCAGTTACTCGGGGCAGCTCTCCTACGAGCAGTACTTC. As protein: CASSYSGQLSYEQYF.

The chain employs TRBV28 and TRBJ1-1; no firm D call. With 5 bases removed from V and 4 bases from J, the gap between germline ends came to 17 bases. This CDR3 contains 15 residues. Per germline, CDR1 MDHEN and CDR2 SYDVKM. The CDR3 region has the DNA TGTGCCAGCAGTCCGCATGAGATTGATGGCACTGAAGCTTTCTTT. The encoded protein is CASSPHEIDGTEAFF.

This rearrangement joins TRBV7-2 to TRBJ2-5, with 8 bases matching TRBD1. Trimming removed 1 base from V and 13 bases from J; junction bases left unmatched: 5. The CDR3 consists of 12 residues. The germline V gene has CDR1 SGHTA and CDR2 FQGNSA. CDR3 nucleotides: TGTGCCAGCAGCTTAGATCGTGGGACAGGGTACTTC. This codes for CASSLDRGTGYF.

This chain joins TRBV18 and TRBJ1-2; tentatively, D is TRBD1 (6 bases). There are 15 residues in the CDR3. V lost 3 bases to trimming and J lost 2 bases, with 13 bases between them. Germline V gene data show CDR1 as KGHSH and CDR2 as LQKENI. Here the CDR3 reads CASSPDPGANYGYTF. In nucleotides, the CDR3 is TGTGCCAGCTCACCTGACCCAGGGGCCAACTATGGCTACACCTTC.

This chain links TRBV6-4 with TRBJ2-2, with D possibly TRBD2 on 7 matching bases. The CDR3 extends over 15 amino acids. Looked up from germline, CDR1 is MRHNA and CDR2 is SNTAGT. V lost 6 bases to trimming and J lost 5 bases, with 16 bases between them. In DNA form, the CDR3 reads TGTGCCAGCAGCCCCCCGGGGGGCTCTACCGGGGAGCTGTTTTTT. It specifies CASSPPGGSTGELFF.

This clone has more than one count but fewer than ten. The genes are TRBV5-1 and TRBJ1-2; D uncertain. Germline V CDR1 and CDR2: SGHRS, YFSETQ. The CDR3 has 12 amino acids. The V end was cut by 4 bases, the J end by 8 bases, with 12 bases between. CDR3 sequence (DNA): TGCGCCAGCAGCCCCGACTGGCTAGGCTACACCTTC. It encodes CASSPDWLGYTF.

V and J are TRBV18 and TRBJ1-1, with TRBD1 as a possible D gene (5 bases). CDR1 is KGHSH and CDR2 is LQKENI in the germline V gene. This CDR3 is 18 amino acids long. The V gene lost 2 bases and the J gene lost 0 bases, with 19 bases spanning the gap. CDR3: CASSPRALGLGVNTEAFF. The CDR3 DNA reads TGTGCCAGCTCACCAAGAGCATTGGGACTTGGGGTGAACACTGAAGCTTTCTTT.

The V call is TRBV6-2 or TRBV6-3, the J call TRBJ2-1; tentative D call: TRBD1 (7 bases). V lost 2 bases to trimming and J lost 6 bases, with 11 bases between them. CDR3 length: 14 amino acids. The V gene's germline CDR1 is MNHEY and CDR2 SVGEGT. In DNA, the CDR3 is TGTGCCAGCAGTTACGAGCAGGGGGGCAATGAGCAGTTCTTC. Protein sequence: CASSYEQGGNEQFF.

The chain couples TRBV7-8 to TRBJ2-3; unclear D gene. V lost 1 base to trimming and J lost 6 bases, with 8 bases between them. Germline CDR1 and CDR2: SGHVS and FQNEAQ. CDR3 length: 13 amino acids. CDR3 sequence (DNA): TGTGCCAGCAGCTTAGGTTTCGGGGATACGCAGTATTTT. It is translated as CASSLGFGDTQYF.